A single TCR beta chain is shown here with its context. The antigen is not known. The sample belongs to a study of shared clonotypes between healthy human individuals. General observations from the study: Only blood samples were collected, and tissue repertoires likely differ.

All of the donors resided in Nashville, Tennessee, and each was a Caucasian adult. Per germline, CDR1 MNHNS and CDR2 SASEGT. V lost 2 bases to trimming and J lost 1 base, with 6 bases between them. This CDR3 is 14 amino acids long. An assay was performed, and its level was deep. Every subset's genomic DNA went evenly onto several immunoSEQ plates. Measured with immunoSEQ multiplex PCR; TCRdb has only the in-frame clones, and not every one. The sample carries hundreds of thousands of clones, over 60% recorded once. This chain links TRBV6-1 with TRBJ1-5; D is perhaps TRBD1 (5 bases). The sequence was collected from a woman in her thirties or forties in good health. Some clones in this sample may be carry-over from other donors' samples. Sequenced input: PBMCs. In DNA, the CDR3 is TGTGCCAGCAGTGAACGGGGGAGCAATCAGCCCCAGCATTTT. It codes for CASSERGSNQPQHF.